These T cell receptor beta chains were read from a single sample in a study of vaccination effects on CD4 cells after COVID-19. Data came from immunoSEQ multiplex PCR; TCRdb stores just in-frame clones and leaves some out. The profile covers about 16,000 clones, with about 76% appearing a single time and about 19% taken by the ten largest. No antigen has been assigned to these receptors. Sequencing was performed on CD4+ T cells from PBMCs cultured with HCoV-NL63 spike peptides, taken after COVID-19 vaccination. Source of these receptors: a human donor who received a COVID-19 vaccine. The CDR3 runs from the conserved cysteine through the conserved F or W. D genes are given only for firm matches. Size is stated for part of the rows, as once, few or many counts, or as a class when the clone is expanded.

-,TRBV5-8,14,TRBJ1-5,-,CASSLLRGNQPQHF,TGTGCCAGCAGCTTGTTGAGGGGAAATCAGCCCCAGCATTTT
-,TRBV6-2/TRBV6-3,15,TRBJ2-1,-,CASSLFGGRYNEQFF,TGTGCCAGCAGTTTATTCGGAGGGCGTTACAATGAGCAGTTCTTC
-,TRBV18,15,TRBJ1-1,-,CASSPSLQRDTEAFF,TGTGCCAGCTCACCTTCCCTTCAGAGGGACACTGAAGCTTTCTTT
-,TRBV7-2,17,TRBJ2-1,TRBD1,CASSYFPGTELDNEQFF,TGTGCCAGCAGCTACTTTCCCGGGACAGAGTTGGACAATGAGCAGTTCTTC
-,TRBV7-2,14,TRBJ2-3,TRBD1,CASSLGTGADTQYF,TGTGCCAGCAGCTTAGGGACAGGGGCAGATACGCAGTATTTT
few,TRBV5-1,16,TRBJ2-1,-,CASSLSTGSSYNEQFF,TGCGCCAGCAGCTTATCGACAGGTAGCTCCTACAATGAGCAGTTCTTC
-,TRBV5-4,14,TRBJ1-2,TRBD1,CASSLPQGANGYTF,TGTGCCAGCAGCTTGCCACAGGGGGCAAATGGCTACACCTTC
few,TRBV18,14,TRBJ2-7,-,CASSLSRDLGEQYF,TGTGCCAGCTCGCTATCCCGGGACCTAGGCGAGCAGTACTTC
once,TRBV18,14,TRBJ2-5,-,CASSARAAQETQYF,TGTGCCAGCTCGGCCAGGGCGGCTCAAGAGACCCAGTACTTC
-,TRBV14,12,TRBJ1-2,-,CASSQVPDGYTF,TGTGCCAGCAGCCAAGTACCAGATGGCTACACCTTC
-,TRBV21-1,19,TRBJ2-2,-,CASSKDRLGGGDNTGELFF,TGTGCCAGCAGCAAAGACCGGTTGGGTGGCGGGGATAACACCGGGGAGCTGTTTTTT
-,TRBV19,13,TRBJ2-5,-,CASSTGYQETQYF,TGTGCCAGTAGTACAGGGTACCAAGAGACCCAGTACTTC
-,TRBV5-1,16,TRBJ2-5,TRBD2,CASSLVVAGGPKTQYF,TGCGCCAGCAGCTTGGTAGTAGCGGGAGGGCCCAAGACCCAGTACTTC
-,TRBV4-2,15,TRBJ1-1,-,CASSRGSTANTEAFF,TGTGCCAGCAGCCGAGGATCGACCGCTAACACTGAAGCTTTCTTT
-,TRBV3-1/TRBV3-2,12,TRBJ1-1,-,CASSPTGSEAFF,TGTGCCAGCAGCCCAACAGGGTCTGAAGCTTTCTTT
-,TRBV10-3,13,TRBJ1-1,-,CAISESTGAEAFF,TGTGCCATCAGTGAGTCTACAGGCGCTGAAGCTTTCTTT
-,TRBV6-6,16,TRBJ1-5,TRBD1,CARDFFDRVTYQPQHF,TGTGCCAGAGACTTCTTTGACAGGGTGACATATCAGCCCCAGCATTTT
-,TRBV11-2,14,TRBJ1-1,-,CASSLSTRLTEAFF,TGTGCCAGCAGCCTCTCCACAAGATTGACTGAAGCTTTCTTT
-,TRBV6-2/TRBV6-3,14,TRBJ1-1,-,CASSSRQMNTEAFF,TGTGCCAGCAGTTCTAGGCAGATGAACACTGAAGCTTTCTTT
-,TRBV2,14,TRBJ2-5,TRBD2,CASSVGLAQETQYF,TGTGCCAGCAGTGTCGGACTAGCTCAAGAGACCCAGTACTTC
-,TRBV29-1,14,TRBJ2-1,TRBD2,CSVQRLASYNEQFF,TGCAGCGTTCAAAGACTAGCGAGCTACAATGAGCAGTTCTTC
once,TRBV6-5,15,TRBJ1-6,-,CASSYSGPTNSPLHF,TGTGCCAGCAGTTACTCGGGACCTACTAATTCACCCCTCCACTTT
large,TRBV4-3,20,TRBJ2-3,TRBD1,CASSRDLTVRGRSGTDTQYF,TGCGCCAGCAGCCGAGACTTAACCGTCAGGGGGCGCAGCGGCACAGATACGCAGTATTTT
-,TRBV7-2,14,TRBJ2-5,-,CASSLMGVQETQYF,TGTGCCAGCAGCTTGATGGGGGTCCAAGAGACCCAGTACTTC
few,TRBV2,13,TRBJ1-6,-,CASSNSPNSPLHF,TGTGCCAGCTCCAACTCGCCCAATTCACCCCTCCACTTT
once,TRBV7-6,15,TRBJ2-3,TRBD1,CASSSSGTETDTQYF,TGTGCCAGCAGCTCATCCGGGACAGAGACAGATACGCAGTATTTT
-,TRBV18,15,TRBJ2-7,TRBD1,CASSPTGTGRAWQYF,TGTGCCAGCTCACCAACCGGGACAGGGCGGGCGTGGCAGTACTTC
-,TRBV7-2,12,TRBJ2-2,-,CASSSDTGELFF,TGTGCCAGCAGCTCGGACACCGGGGAGCTGTTTTTT
-,TRBV28,14,TRBJ2-2,-,CASSSGFDTGELFF,TGTGCCAGCAGTTCAGGGTTTGACACCGGGGAGCTGTTTTTT
once,TRBV6-5,15,TRBJ2-1,TRBD1,CASRRDRGREYEQFF,TGTGCCAGCAGGAGAGACAGGGGGCGCGAATATGAGCAGTTCTTC
-,TRBV3-1/TRBV3-2,15,TRBJ1-1,-,CASSQERRLNTEAFF,TGTGCCAGCAGCCAAGAACGACGGCTGAACACTGAAGCTTTCTTT
-,TRBV5-4,13,TRBJ2-7,-,CASSSDVTYEQYF,TGTGCCAGCAGCTCGGACGTAACCTACGAGCAGTACTTC
-,TRBV30,12,TRBJ2-7,-,CAWSPGFYEQYF,TGTGCCTGGAGCCCGGGGTTCTACGAGCAGTACTTC
-,TRBV27,15,TRBJ2-2,-,CASSLSGTNTGELFF,TGTGCCAGCAGTCTTAGCGGTACGAACACCGGGGAGCTGTTTTTT
-,TRBV4-3,16,TRBJ2-7,-,CASSQEERATSYEQYF,TGCGCCAGCAGCCAAGAGGAGCGGGCGACCTCCTACGAGCAGTACTTC
-,TRBV27,13,TRBJ1-2,-,CASGKGVNYGYTF,TGTGCCAGCGGGAAGGGCGTCAACTATGGCTACACCTTC
few,TRBV4-2,17,TRBJ2-5,-,CASSQGGSGGDQETQYF,TGTGCCAGCAGCCAAGGAGGCAGTGGCGGAGACCAAGAGACCCAGTACTTC
-,TRBV2,15,TRBJ1-1,-,CASSVTDSLNTEAFF,TGTGCCAGCAGTGTTACCGACAGCTTAAACACTGAAGCTTTCTTT
-,TRBV5-5,14,TRBJ1-3,-,CATSWTPTGNTIYF,TGTGCCACGAGCTGGACCCCGACCGGAAACACCATATATTTT
few,TRBV11-2,14,TRBJ1-6,-,CASSTTGLNSPLHF,TGTGCCAGCAGCACCACAGGGTTGAATTCACCCCTCCACTTT
-,TRBV20-1,13,TRBJ1-1,-,CSASFFGNTEAFF,TGCAGTGCTAGTTTCTTCGGGAACACTGAAGCTTTCTTT